The clone carrying this T cell receptor beta chain was seen at least ten times. Its antigen is still unknown. Time point reported: persistent/refractory GD, antithyroid drugs over 5 years with positive TRAb. RNA extracted from PBMCs served as the sequencing template. Those enrolled as patients came out of an endocrinology department in Xi'an, China. Peripheral blood, about 9 milliliters of it, was drawn into EDTA tubes. CDR3 regions were amplified by Arm-PCR using iRepertoire HTBI primers to build TCR beta libraries. TCRdb reprocessed the multiplex PCR reads with MiXCR, giving one entry per CDR3 protein. This table holds approximately 400,000 distinct CDR3 sequences, less than 25% found once. This specimen comes from a study of regulatory T cells in long-lasting Graves disease. Broader study findings: Accuracy may have been reduced by the small sample size.

The CDR3 sequence is 15 residues long. Germline loops: CDR1 SNHLY, CDR2 FYNNEI. V was cut by 4 bases and J by 0 bases, with 7 bases left in between. The sample here was peripheral blood mononuclear cells (PBMCs), taken when the disease was refractory, from a patient treated with antithyroid drugs. This rearrangement joins TRBV2 to TRBJ2-6; D is unresolved. The TCR originated in a female donor with Graves disease. For the CDR3, the DNA is TGTGCCAGCAGTGTACGGAGCTCTGGGGCCAACGTCCTGACTTTC. Translating gives CASSVRSSGANVLTF.